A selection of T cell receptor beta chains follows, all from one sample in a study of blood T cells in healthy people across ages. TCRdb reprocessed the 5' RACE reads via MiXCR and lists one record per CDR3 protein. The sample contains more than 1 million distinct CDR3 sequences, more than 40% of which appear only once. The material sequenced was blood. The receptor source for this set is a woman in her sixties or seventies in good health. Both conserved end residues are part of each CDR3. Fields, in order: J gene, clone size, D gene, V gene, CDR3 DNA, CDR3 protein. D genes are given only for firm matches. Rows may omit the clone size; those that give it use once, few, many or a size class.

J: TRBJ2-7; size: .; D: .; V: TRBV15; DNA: TGTGCCACCAGCAGAGAGGGTATGGCATACGAGCAGTACTTC; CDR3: CATSREGMAYEQYF
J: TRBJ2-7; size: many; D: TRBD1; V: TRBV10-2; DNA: TGCGCCAGCAAAGTGACAGGGGACGAGCAGTACTTC; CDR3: CASKVTGDEQYF
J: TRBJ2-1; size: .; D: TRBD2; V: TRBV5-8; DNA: TGTGCCAACAGCCCCCGGACTAGCGGGAGGGTTGGTGAGCAGTTCTTC; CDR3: CANSPRTSGRVGEQFF
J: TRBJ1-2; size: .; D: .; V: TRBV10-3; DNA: TGTGCCATCAGTGAGTTGGTTGGCTACACCTTC; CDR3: CAISELVGYTF
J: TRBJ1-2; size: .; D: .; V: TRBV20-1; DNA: TGCAGTGCTAAAAAACCGGGGCTAAGTGGCTACACCTTC; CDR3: CSAKKPGLSGYTF
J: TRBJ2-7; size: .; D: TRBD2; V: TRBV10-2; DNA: TGCGCCAGCAGTGAAGGCGGGAGTTACAACGAGCAGTACTTC; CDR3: CASSEGGSYNEQYF
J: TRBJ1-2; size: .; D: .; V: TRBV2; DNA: TGTGCCAGCAGACAGGAACTAACTAACTATGGCTACACCTTC; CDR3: CASRQELTNYGYTF
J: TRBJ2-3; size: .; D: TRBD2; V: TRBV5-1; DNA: TGCGCCAGCAGCTTTGTAGCGGGAGCAATAGATACGCAGTATTTT; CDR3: CASSFVAGAIDTQYF
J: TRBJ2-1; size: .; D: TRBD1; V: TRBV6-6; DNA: TGTGCCAGCAGTTCCCCTGGCAGGGGGCGGGTAGATGAGCAGTTCTTC; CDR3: CASSSPGRGRVDEQFF
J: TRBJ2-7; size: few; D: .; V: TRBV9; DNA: TGTGCCAGCGGCGGGGCGGGTGAGCAGTACTTC; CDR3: CASGGAGEQYF
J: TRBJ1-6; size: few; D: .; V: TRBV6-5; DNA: TGTGCCAGCAGTTACCGTCGAGTAGCAGATAATTCACCCCTCCACTTT; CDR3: CASSYRRVADNSPLHF
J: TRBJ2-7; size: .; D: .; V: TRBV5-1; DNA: TGCGCCAGCAGCACCACCGGTGCCTACGAGCAGTACTTC; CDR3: CASSTTGAYEQYF
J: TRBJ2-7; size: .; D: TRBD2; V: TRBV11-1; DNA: TGTGCCAGCAGCGCTCTCCCGGGACTAGCGAAGGACTTGAACGAGCAGTACTTC; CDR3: CASSALPGLAKDLNEQYF
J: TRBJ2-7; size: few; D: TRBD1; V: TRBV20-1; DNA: TGCAGTGCTAGAGGGCGGAAACAGGGGGCGTACGAGCAGTACTTC; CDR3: CSARGRKQGAYEQYF
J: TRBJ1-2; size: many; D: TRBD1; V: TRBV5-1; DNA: TGCGCCAGCAGCTTGGACGGACAGGGACGGGGCTACACCTTC; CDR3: CASSLDGQGRGYTF
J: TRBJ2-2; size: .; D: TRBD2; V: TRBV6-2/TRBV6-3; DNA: TGTGCCAGCAATACAGCGGGAGTAGTCGGGGAGCTGTTTTTT; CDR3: CASNTAGVVGELFF
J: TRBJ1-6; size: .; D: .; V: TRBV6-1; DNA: TGTGCCAGCACCTTAGAGGCGTCCTATAATTCACCCCTCCACTTT; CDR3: CASTLEASYNSPLHF
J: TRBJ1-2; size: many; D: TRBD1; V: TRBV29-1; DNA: TGCAGCGTTCCAGACCAGGGGGCAGAGAATGGCTACACCTTC; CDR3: CSVPDQGAENGYTF
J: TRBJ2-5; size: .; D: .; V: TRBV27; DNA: TGTGCCAGCAGTTTAGAAGGGTTGGGGACTTTTTCGCGGTACTTC; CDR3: CASSLEGLGTFSRYF
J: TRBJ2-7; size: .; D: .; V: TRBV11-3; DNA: TGTGCCGGCAGCGGGCCGGGAGAAGGATCCTACAATGAGCAGTACTTC; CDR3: CAGSGPGEGSYNEQYF
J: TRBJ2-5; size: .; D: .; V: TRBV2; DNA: TGTGCCAGCAGTGAACGTGTGCGGGAGACCCAGTACTTC; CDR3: CASSERVRETQYF
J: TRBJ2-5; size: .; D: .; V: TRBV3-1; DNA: TGTGCCGTAGGGGGGGGAGAGACCCAGTACTTC; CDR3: CAVGGGETQYF
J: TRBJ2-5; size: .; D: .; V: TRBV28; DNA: TGTGCCAGCAGTTTACCCTCCGGGGGCGGAGAGACCCAGTACTTC; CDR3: CASSLPSGGGETQYF
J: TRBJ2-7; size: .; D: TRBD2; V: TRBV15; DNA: TGTGCCACCGCGCAAGGGACTAGCGGTTACTACGAGCAGTACTTC; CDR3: CATAQGTSGYYEQYF
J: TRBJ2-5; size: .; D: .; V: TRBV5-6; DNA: TGTGCCAGCGGAGGGGGCCGGGAGGAGACCCAGTACTTC; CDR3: CASGGGREETQYF
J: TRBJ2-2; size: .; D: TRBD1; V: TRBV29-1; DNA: TGCAGCGTGGCAGGGGGCACCGGGGAGCTGTTTTTT; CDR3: CSVAGGTGELFF
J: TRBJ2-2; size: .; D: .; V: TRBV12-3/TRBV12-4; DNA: TGTGCCAGCAGTATACAGGGAATCGGCGGGGAGCTGTTTTTT; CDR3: CASSIQGIGGELFF
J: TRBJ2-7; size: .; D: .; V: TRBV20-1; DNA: TGCAGTGCTAGAATGGGACGAATTCAGTACTTC; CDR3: CSARMGRIQYF
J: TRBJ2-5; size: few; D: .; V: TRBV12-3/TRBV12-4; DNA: TGTGCCAGCAGTTCCTTGAGTCCGAAAGAGACCCAGTACTTC; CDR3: CASSSLSPKETQYF
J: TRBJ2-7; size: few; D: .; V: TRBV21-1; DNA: TGTGCCAGACCAGGGGCGCAACACCACGAGCAGTACTTC; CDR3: CARPGAQHHEQYF
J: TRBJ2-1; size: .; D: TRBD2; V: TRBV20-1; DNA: TGCAGTGCTAGAGATCAAAAGCGGGACCACAATGAGCAGTTCTTC; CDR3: CSARDQKRDHNEQFF
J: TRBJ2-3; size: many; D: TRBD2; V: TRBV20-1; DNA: TGCAGTGCTAGAGATGTCGGCGGGAGGGCCGGTTACTTCACAGATACGCAGTATTTT; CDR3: CSARDVGGRAGYFTDTQYF
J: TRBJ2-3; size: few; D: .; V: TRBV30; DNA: TGTGCCTGGAGTGTACCGTCGACGGCCAGGAGCGCAGATACGCAGTATTTT; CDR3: CAWSVPSTARSADTQYF
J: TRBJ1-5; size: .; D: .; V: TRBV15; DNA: TGTGCCACCAGCGGAGGGAGGGATCAGCCCCAGCATTTT; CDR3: CATSGGRDQPQHF
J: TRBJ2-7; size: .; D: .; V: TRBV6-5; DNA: TGTGCCAGCAGTTACACCACAGGCTACGAGCAGTACTTC; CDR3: CASSYTTGYEQYF
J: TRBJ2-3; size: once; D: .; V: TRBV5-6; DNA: TGTGCCAGCAACTCACAGGGTCGGGCGGGAGCATCAGATACGCAGTATTTT; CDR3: CASNSQGRAGASDTQYF
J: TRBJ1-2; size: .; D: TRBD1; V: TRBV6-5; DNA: TGTGCCAGCGGGACAGGAGCTAACTATGGCTACACCTTC; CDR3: CASGTGANYGYTF
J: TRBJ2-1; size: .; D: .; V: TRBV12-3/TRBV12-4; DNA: TGTGCCAGCAGTTTACTTTTGGGGAAGAATGAGCAGTTCTTC; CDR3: CASSLLLGKNEQFF
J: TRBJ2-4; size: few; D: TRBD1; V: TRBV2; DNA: TGTGCCAGCAGTGAAAGGGGACAGGGACTAGCCAAAAACATTCAGTACTTC; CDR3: CASSERGQGLAKNIQYF
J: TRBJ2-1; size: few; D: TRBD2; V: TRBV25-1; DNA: TGTGCCAGCAGTGATAGCGGGGCGGGCCATGAGCAGTTCTTC; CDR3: CASSDSGAGHEQFF
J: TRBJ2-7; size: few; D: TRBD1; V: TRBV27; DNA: TGTGCCAGCAGTTCATCCCCGGGACAGGGATCCTTGGAGCAGTACTTC; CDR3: CASSSSPGQGSLEQYF
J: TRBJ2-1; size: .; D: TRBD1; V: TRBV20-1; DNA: TGCAGTGCAACCACAGGGGATTGGCGATACAATGAGCAGTTCTTC; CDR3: CSATTGDWRYNEQFF
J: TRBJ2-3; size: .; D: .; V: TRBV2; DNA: TGTGCCAGCAGTGGAGAATTAGTCACAGATATGCAGTATTTT; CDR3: CASSGELVTDMQYF
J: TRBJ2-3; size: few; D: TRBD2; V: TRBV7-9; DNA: TGTGCCAGCAGCCCTAGCACGGCTAGCGGGAGGACCCATACGCAGTATTTT; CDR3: CASSPSTASGRTHTQYF
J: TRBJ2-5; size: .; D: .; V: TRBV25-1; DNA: TGTGCCAGCAGTGCCCCATTTCTGGAGACCCAGTACTTC; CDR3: CASSAPFLETQYF
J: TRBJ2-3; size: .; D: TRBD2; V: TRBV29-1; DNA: TGCAGCGTTGGGCTAGCGGGCACAGGTACGCAGTATTTT; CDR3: CSVGLAGTGTQYF
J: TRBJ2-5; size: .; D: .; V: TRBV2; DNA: TGTGCCAGCACAACTAGTCCACAAGAGACCCAGTACTTC; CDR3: CASTTSPQETQYF
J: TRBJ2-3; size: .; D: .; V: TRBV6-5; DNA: TGTGCCAGCAGTTACGGTCCCGATACGCAGTATTTT; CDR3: CASSYGPDTQYF
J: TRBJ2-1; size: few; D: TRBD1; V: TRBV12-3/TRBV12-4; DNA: TGTGCCAGCAGTCGGTCCCGGGACAGGGCTAGCGAGCAGTTCTTC; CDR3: CASSRSRDRASEQFF
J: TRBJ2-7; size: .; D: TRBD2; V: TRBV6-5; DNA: TGTGCCAGCAAGGGCCTAGCGGGAGGATCCTACGAGCAGTACTTC; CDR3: CASKGLAGGSYEQYF
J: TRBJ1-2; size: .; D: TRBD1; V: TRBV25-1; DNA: TGTGCCAGCAGACCACCGGGACAGAGGCTGGCGTACACCTTC; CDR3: CASRPPGQRLAYTF
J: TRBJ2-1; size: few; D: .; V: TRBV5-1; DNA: TGCGCCAGCACACGGTCCGGGACCCAGCTGGGCAATGAGCAGTTCTTC; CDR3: CASTRSGTQLGNEQFF
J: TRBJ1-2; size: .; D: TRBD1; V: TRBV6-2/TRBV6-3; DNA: TGTGCCAGCAGACTTGGGACAGGCCCTTTCTATGGCTACACCTTC; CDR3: CASRLGTGPFYGYTF
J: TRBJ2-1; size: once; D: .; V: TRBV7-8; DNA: TGTGCCAGCAGCCCGGGGGAACAGGTATACAATGAGCAGTTCTTC; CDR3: CASSPGEQVYNEQFF
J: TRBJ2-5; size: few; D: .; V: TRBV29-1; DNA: TGCAGCGTTCTAACAGGGGAGGAAGAGACCCAGTACTTC; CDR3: CSVLTGEEETQYF
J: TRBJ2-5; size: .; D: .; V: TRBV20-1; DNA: TGCAGTGCTAGAGATCAAAGCGTGGGGAAGACCCAGTACTTC; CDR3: CSARDQSVGKTQYF
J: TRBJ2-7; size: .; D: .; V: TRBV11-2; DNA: TGTGCCAGCAGCTACGGACCCACCTTAAACCTATACGAGCAGTACTTC; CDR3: CASSYGPTLNLYEQYF
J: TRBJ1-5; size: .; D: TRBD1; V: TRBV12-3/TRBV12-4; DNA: TGTGCCAGCGCGAGTCAGGGGGCAGGTCAGCCCCAGCATTTT; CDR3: CASASQGAGQPQHF